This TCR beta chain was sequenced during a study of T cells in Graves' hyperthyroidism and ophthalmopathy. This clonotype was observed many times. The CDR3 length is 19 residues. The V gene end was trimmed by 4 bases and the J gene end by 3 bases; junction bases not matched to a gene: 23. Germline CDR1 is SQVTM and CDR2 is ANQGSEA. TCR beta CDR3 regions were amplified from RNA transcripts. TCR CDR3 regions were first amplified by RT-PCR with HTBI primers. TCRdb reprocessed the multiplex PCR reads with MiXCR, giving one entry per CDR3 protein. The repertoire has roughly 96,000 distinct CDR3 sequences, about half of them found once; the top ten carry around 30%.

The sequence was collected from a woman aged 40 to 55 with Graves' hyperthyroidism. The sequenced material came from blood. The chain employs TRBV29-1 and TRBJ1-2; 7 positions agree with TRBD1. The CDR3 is CSVVVPGAFTGAGDYGYTF. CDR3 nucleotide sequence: TGCAGCGTTGTTGTCCCGGGAGCATTCACAGGGGCGGGCGACTATGGCTACACCTTC.